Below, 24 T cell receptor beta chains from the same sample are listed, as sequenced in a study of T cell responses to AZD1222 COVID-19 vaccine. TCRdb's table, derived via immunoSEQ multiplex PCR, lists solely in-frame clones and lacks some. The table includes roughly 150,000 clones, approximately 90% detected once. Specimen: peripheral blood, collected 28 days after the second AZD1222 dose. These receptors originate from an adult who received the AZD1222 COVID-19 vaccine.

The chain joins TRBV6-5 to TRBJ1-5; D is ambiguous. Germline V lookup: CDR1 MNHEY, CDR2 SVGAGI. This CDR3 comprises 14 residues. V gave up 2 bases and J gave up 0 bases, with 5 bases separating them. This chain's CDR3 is CASSYLLSNQPQHF. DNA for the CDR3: TGTGCCAGCAGTTACCTCCTTAGCAATCAGCCCCAGCATTTT.

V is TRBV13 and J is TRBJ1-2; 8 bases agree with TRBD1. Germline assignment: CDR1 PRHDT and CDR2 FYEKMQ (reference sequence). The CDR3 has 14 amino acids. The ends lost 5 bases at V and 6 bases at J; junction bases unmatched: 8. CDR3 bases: TGTGCCAGCAGCCCAGGACAGGGAGCGCATGGCTACACCTTC. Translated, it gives CASSPGQGAHGYTF.

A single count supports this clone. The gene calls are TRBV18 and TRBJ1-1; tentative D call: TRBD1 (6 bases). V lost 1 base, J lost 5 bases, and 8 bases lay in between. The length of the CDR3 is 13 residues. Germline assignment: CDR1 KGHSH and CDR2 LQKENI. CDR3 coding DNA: TGTGCCAGCTCACCACTCAGGGGAACTGAAGCTTTCTTT. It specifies CASSPLRGTEAFF.

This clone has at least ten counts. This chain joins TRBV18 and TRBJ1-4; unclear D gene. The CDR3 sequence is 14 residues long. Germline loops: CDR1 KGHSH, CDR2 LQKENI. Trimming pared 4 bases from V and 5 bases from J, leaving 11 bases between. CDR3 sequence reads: CASSLHMGNEKLFF. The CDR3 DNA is TGTGCCAGCTCACTTCACATGGGGAATGAAAAACTGTTTTTT.

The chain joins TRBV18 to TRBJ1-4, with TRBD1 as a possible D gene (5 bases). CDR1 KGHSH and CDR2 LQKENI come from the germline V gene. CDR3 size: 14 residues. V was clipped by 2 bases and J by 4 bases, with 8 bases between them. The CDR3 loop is CASSPSRDNEKLFF. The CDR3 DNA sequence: TGTGCCAGCTCACCATCCAGGGATAATGAAAAACTGTTTTTT.

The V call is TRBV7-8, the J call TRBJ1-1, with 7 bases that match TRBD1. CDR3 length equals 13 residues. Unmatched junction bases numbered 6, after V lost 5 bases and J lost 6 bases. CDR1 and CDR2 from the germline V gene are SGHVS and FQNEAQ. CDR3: CASSQRQGAEAFF. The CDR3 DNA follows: TGTGCCAGCAGCCAAAGGCAGGGGGCTGAAGCTTTCTTT.

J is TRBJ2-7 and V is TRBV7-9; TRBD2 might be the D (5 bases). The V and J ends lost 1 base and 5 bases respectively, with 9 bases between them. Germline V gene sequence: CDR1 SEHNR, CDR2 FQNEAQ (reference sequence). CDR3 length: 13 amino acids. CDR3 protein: CASSLVSVHEQYF. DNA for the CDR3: TGTGCCAGCAGCTTAGTTAGCGTCCACGAGCAGTACTTC.

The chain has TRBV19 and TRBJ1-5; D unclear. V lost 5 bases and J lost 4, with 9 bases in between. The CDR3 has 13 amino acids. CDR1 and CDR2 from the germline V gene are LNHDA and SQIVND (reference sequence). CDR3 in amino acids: CASSPGMNQPQHF. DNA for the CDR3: TGTGCCAGTAGTCCTGGGATGAATCAGCCCCAGCATTTT.

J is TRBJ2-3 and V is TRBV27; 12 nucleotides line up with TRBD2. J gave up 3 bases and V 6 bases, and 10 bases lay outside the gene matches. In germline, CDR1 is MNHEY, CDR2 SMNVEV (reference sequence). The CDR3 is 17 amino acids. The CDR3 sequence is CASRNTLAGGITDTQYF. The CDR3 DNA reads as TGTGCCAGCAGAAACACACTAGCGGGGGGTATTACAGATACGCAGTATTTT.

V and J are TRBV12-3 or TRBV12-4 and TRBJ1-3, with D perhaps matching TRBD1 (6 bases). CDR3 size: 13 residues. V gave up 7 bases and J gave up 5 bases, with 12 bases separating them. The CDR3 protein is CASTRGNRNTIYF. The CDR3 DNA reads TGTGCCAGCACCAGGGGTAATAGAAACACCATATATTTT.

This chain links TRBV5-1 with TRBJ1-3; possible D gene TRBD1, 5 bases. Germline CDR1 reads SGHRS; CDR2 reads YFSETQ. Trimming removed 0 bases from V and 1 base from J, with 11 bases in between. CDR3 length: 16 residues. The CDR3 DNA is TGCGCCAGCAGCTTGGCCGGTGAGGGGTCTGGAAACACCATATATTTT. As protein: CASSLAGEGSGNTIYF.

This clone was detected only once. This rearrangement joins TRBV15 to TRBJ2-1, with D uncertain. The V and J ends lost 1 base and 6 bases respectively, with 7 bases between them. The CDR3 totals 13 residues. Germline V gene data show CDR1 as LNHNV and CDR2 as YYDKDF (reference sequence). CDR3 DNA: TGTGCCACCAGCAGAGTCTTTGCCAATGAGCAGTTCTTC. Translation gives CATSRVFANEQFF.

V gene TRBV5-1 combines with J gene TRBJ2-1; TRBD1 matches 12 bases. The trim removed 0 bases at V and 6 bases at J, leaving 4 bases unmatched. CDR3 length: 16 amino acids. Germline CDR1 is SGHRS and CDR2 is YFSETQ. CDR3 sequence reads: CASSLVGTGGLNEQFF. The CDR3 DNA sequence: TGCGCCAGCAGCTTGGTTGGGACAGGGGGCCTCAATGAGCAGTTCTTC.

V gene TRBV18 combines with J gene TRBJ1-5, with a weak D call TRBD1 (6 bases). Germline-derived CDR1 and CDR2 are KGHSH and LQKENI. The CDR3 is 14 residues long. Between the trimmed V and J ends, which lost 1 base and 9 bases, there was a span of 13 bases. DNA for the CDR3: TGTGCCAGCTCACCACGAACAGGGAGGGGGCCCCAGCATTTT. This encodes CASSPRTGRGPQHF.

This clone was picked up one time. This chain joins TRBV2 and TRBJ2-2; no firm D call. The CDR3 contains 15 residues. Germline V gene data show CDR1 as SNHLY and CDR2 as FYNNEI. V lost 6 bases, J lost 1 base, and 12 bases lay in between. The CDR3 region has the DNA TGTGCCAGCAGCGGCGACTGGAGGAACACCGGGGAGCTGTTTTTT. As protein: CASSGDWRNTGELFF.

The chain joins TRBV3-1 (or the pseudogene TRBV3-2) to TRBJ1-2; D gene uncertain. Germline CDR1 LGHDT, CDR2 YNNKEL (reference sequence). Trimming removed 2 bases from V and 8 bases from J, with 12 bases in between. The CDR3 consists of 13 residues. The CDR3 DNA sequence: TGTGCCAGCAGCCAAACTAGGGATCTGGGCTACACCTTC. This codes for CASSQTRDLGYTF.

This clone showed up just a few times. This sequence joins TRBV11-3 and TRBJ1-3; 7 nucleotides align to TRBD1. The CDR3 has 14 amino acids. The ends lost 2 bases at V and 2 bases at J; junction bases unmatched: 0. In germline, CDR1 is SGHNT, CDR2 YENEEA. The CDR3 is CASSLTGAGNTIYF. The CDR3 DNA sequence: TGTGCCAGCAGCTTAACAGGGGCTGGAAACACCATATATTTT.

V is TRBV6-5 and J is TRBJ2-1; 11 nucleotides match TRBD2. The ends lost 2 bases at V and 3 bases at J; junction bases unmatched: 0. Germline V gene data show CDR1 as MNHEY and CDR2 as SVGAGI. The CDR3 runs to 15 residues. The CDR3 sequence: CASSYGTSGYNEQFF. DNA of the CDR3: TGTGCCAGCAGTTACGGGACTAGCGGCTACAATGAGCAGTTCTTC.

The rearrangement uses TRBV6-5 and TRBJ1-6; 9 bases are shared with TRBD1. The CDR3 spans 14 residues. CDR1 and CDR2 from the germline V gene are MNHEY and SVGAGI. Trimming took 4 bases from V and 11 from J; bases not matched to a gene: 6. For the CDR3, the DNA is TGTGCCAGCAGTTCGGACAGGGGATTGGCACCCCTCCACTTT. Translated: CASSSDRGLAPLHF.

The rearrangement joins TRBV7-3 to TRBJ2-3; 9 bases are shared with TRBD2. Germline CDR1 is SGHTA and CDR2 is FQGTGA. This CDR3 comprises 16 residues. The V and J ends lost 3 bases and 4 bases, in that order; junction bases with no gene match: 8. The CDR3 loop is CASSLDGGGASDTQYF. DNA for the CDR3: TGTGCCAGCAGCTTGGATGGCGGGGGGGCCTCAGATACGCAGTATTTT.

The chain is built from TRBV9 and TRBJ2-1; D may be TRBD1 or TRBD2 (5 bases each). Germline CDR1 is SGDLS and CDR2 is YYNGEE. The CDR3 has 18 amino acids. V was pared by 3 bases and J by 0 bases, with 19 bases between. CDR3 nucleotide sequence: TGTGCCAGCAGCGACGCTTTTCCGGGGCTGAGCTCCTACAATGAGCAGTTCTTC. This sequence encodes CASSDAFPGLSSYNEQFF.

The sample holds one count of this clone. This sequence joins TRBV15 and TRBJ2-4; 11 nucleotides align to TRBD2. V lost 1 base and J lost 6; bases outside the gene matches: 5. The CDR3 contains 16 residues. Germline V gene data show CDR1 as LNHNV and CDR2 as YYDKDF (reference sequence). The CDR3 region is CATSRGLAGGGNIQYF. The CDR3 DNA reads TGTGCCACCAGCAGAGGGCTAGCGGGGGGCGGAAACATTCAGTACTTC.

The CDR3 here is CASSTRTGGTYEQYF. The CDR3 region has the DNA TGTGCCAGTAGTACCCGGACAGGGGGAACCTACGAGCAGTACTTC. This chain joins TRBV19 and TRBJ2-7, with 10 bases identical to TRBD1. The V segment lost 4 bases and the J segment 2 bases; nucleotides outside the gene matches: 5. Germline CDR1 LNHDA, CDR2 SQIVND (reference sequence). The CDR3 has 15 residues. The full variable domain, its missing parts supplied by reference TRBV19 and TRBJ2-7, is DGGITQSPKYLFRKEGQNVTLSCEQNLNHDAMYWYRQDPGQGLRLIYYSQIVNDFQKGDIAEGYSVSREKKESFPLTVTSAQKNPTAFYLCASSTRTGGTYEQYFGPGTRLTVT.

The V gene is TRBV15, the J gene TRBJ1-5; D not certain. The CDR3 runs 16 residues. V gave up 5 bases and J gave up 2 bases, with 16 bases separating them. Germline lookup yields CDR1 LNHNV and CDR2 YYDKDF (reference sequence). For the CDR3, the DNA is TGTGCCACCAGCTCGGGGAGAAGGATCGGCAATCAGCCCCAGCATTTT. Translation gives CATSSGRRIGNQPQHF.